This T cell receptor (beta chain) was identified in a study of technical replicates of blood from four donors. The repertoire was sequenced with immunoSEQ multiplex PCR; TCRdb's copy has only in-frame clones and lacks some. In the table there are about 53,000 clones, around 84% of which are singletons. Trimming at V came to 5 bases and at J to 0 bases, leaving 10 bases not matched to a gene. The CDR3 is 18 residues long. Germline-derived CDR1 and CDR2 are SGHTA and FQGTGA. Sequenced material: PBMCs. This TCR came from a human donor in good health. Some clones in this sample may be carry-over from other donors' samples. The chain uses TRBV7-3 and TRBJ2-3; TRBD2 aligns across 11 bases. CDR3 region: CASSPLAGGLTSTDTQYF. CDR3 DNA: TGTGCCAGCAGCCCCCTAGCGGGGGGACTTACTAGCACAGATACGCAGTATTTT. The variable domain in full, completed from reference TRBV7-3 and TRBJ2-3, reads GAGVSQTPSNKVTEKGKYVELRCDPISGHTALYWYRQSLGQGPEFLIYFQGTGAADDSGLPNDRFFAVRPEGSVSTLKIQRTERGDSAVYLCASSPLAGGLTSTDTQYFGPGTRLTVL.